This T cell receptor (beta chain) was obtained from a study of cytomegalovirus exposure and HLA in healthy donors. Vbeta (60) and Jbeta (13) primers were used in the PCR. Clones were read by immunoSEQ multiplex PCR, and TCRdb kept only the in-frame ones, dropping some. The data contain tens of thousands of clones, roughly 78% of them singletons. Turning to this clone: Compared with germline, one end of the junction differs, possibly owing to a read error.

The CDR3 spans 12 residues. From germline, CDR1 is SEHNR and CDR2 FQNEAQ (reference sequence). The V call is TRBV7-9, the J call TRBJ2-7; no firm D call. Sequenced material: PBMCs. This clonotype was sampled from a man aged 35 to 55 in good health and CMV-seronegative. The CDR3 DNA reads as TGTTCCAGCAGCTTATTGGGCATCGAGCAGTACTTC. Translated: CSSSLLGIEQYF.